This record concerns one TCR beta chain sequence. Its matching antigen is unknown. The TCR library protocol attached unique molecular identifiers to the individual cDNA molecules. TCRdb reanalysed the 5' RACE reads using MiXCR and keeps one entry per CDR3 protein. The repertoire holds roughly 53,000 distinct CDR3 sequences, with 8.7% as singletons. This CDR3 contains 13 residues. CDR1 is SNHLY and CDR2 is FYNNEI in the germline V gene. V was pared by 2 bases and J by 6 bases, with 8 bases between. This sample is part of a study of early T cells in non-severe SARS-CoV-2 infection. Overall study: Bulk RNA taken from unsorted whole blood was sequenced, leaving chains unpaired. Study-level results: Matching with VDJdb favored anti-spike CD8 responses (missing private and CD4 specificities).

The receptor was isolated from an adult who was a healthcare worker with PCR-confirmed SARS-CoV-2 infection or an uninfected control (not recorded which). V usage is TRBV2 and J usage is TRBJ1-5, with D uncertain. The sequencing here drew on whole blood, taken at baseline. The CDR3 reads CASSESESQPQHF. For the CDR3, the DNA is TGTGCCAGCAGTGAATCAGAGAGTCAGCCCCAGCATTTT.